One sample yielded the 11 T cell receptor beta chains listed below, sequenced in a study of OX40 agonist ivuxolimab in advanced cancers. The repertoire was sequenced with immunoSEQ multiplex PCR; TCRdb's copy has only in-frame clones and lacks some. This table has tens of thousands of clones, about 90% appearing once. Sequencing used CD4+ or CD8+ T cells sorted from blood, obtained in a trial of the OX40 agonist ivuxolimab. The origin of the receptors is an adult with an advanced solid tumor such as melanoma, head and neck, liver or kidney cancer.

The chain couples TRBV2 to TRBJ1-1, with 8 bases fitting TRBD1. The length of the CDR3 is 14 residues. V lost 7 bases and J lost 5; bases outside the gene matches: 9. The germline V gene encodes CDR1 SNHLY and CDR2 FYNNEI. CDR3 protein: CASTPGTGRTEAFF. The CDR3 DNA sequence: TGTGCCAGCACACCCGGGACAGGACGTACTGAAGCTTTCTTT.

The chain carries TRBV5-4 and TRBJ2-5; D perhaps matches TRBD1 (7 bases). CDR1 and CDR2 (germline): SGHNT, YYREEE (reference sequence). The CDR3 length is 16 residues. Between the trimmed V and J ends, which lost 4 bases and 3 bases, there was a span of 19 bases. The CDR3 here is CASSNSGGLWEETQYF. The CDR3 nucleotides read TGTGCCAGCAGCAATTCAGGGGGGCTGTGGGAAGAGACCCAGTACTTC.

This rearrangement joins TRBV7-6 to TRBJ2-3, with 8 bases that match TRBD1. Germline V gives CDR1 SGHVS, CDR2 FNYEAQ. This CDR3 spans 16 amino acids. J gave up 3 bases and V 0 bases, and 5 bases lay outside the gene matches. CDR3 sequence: CASSLAPGQGTDTQYF. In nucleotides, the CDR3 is TGTGCCAGCAGCTTAGCGCCAGGACAGGGTACAGATACGCAGTATTTT.

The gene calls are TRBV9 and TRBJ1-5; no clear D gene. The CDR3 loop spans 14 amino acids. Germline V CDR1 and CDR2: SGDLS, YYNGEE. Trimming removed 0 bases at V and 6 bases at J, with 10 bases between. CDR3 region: CASSVGELGQPQHF. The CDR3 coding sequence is TGTGCCAGCAGCGTAGGGGAGTTGGGTCAGCCCCAGCATTTT. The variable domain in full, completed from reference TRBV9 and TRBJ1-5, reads DSGVTQTPKHLITATGQRVTLRCSPRSGDLSVYWYQQSLDQGLQFLIQYYNGEERAKGNILERFSAQQFPDLHSELNLSSLELGDSALYFCASSVGELGQPQHFGDGTRLSIL.

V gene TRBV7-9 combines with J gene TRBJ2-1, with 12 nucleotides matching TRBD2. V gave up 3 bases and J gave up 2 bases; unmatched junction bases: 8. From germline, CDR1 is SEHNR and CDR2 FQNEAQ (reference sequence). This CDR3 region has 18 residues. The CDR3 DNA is TGTGCCAGCAGCTTTCCGACTAGCGGGGGTAGTACCTACAATGAGCAGTTCTTC. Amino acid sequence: CASSFPTSGGSTYNEQFF.

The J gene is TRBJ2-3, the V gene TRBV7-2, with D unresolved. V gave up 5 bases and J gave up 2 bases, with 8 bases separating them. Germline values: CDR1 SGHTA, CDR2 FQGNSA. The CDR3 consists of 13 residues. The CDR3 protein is CASSPDFTDTQYF. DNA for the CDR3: TGTGCCAGCAGCCCTGATTTCACAGATACGCAGTATTTT. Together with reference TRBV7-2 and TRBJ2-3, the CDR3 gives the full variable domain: GAGVSQSPSNKVTEKGKDVELRCDPISGHTALYWYRQSLGQGLEFLIYFQGNSAPDKSGLPSDRFSAERTGGSVSTLTIQRTQQEDSAVYLCASSPDFTDTQYFGPGTRLTVL.

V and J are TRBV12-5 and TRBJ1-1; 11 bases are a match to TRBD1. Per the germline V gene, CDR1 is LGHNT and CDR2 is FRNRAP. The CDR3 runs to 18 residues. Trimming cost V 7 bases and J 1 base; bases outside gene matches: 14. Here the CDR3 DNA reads TGTGCTAGTGTGAGGGACAGGGGGAACCCGACGGGGAACACTGAAGCTTTCTTT. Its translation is CASVRDRGNPTGNTEAFF.

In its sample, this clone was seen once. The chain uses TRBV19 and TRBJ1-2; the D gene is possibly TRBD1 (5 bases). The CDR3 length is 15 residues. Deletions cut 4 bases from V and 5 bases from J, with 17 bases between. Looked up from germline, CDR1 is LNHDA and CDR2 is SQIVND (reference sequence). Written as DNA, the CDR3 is TGTGCCAGTAGTAATAGCCCCATGGGGGAATATGGCTACACCTTC. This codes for CASSNSPMGEYGYTF.

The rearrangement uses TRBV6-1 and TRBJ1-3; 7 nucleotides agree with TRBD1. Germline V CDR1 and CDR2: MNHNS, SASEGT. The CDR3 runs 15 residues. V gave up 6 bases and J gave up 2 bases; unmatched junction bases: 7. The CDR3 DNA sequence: TGTGCCAGCAGGACGGACAGGTCGGCTGGAAACACCATATATTTT. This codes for CASRTDRSAGNTIYF.

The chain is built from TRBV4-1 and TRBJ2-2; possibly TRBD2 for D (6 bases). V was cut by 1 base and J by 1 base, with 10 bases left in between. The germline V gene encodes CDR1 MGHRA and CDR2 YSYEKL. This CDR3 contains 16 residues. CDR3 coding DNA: TGCGCCAGCAGCCAAGTTCAAGCGGGGAACACCGGGGAGCTGTTTTTT. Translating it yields CASSQVQAGNTGELFF.

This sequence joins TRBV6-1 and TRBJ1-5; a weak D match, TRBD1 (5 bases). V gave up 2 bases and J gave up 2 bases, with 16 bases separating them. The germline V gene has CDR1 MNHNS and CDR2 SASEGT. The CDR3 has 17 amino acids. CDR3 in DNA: TGTGCCAGCAGTGAATTTCAGTTTGGAGGGGGCAATCAGCCCCAGCATTTT. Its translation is CASSEFQFGGGNQPQHF.